One sample yielded the 26 T cell receptor beta chains listed below, sequenced in a study of blood T cell repertoires in COVID-19. The protocol was immunoSEQ multiplex PCR, while the TCRdb copy is restricted to in-frame clones and leaves out a portion. The table has around 430,000 clones, approximately 88% seen once; the top ten hold approximately 12%. Sequencing used peripheral blood. All receptors derive from a woman aged 45-60 years with COVID-19, enrolled during active disease.

V and J are TRBV6-6 and TRBJ2-2, with 7 bases lining up with TRBD1. Germline V gene sequence: CDR1 MNHNY, CDR2 SVGAGI (reference sequence). The CDR3 has 15 residues. V dropped 0 bases and J dropped 6; count of bases not matched to a gene: 4. CDR3: CASSYSRQGAGELFF. CDR3 bases: TGTGCCAGCAGTTACTCGAGGCAGGGGGCCGGGGAGCTGTTTTTT.

The chain joins TRBV6-5 to TRBJ1-5; perhaps TRBD1 as D (5 bases). V shed 7 bases and J shed 0 bases, with 10 bases lying between them. Germline CDR1 and CDR2: MNHEY and SVGAGI. CDR3 length: 14 residues. Here the CDR3 DNA reads TGTGCCAGCACAGGGCCCTATAGCAATCAGCCCCAGCATTTT. Amino acids: CASTGPYSNQPQHF.

This sequence joins TRBV21-1 and TRBJ1-1; the listed D gene, TRBD1, was not tested against the DNA. TRBV21-1 counts as a pseudogene. CDR3 size: 16 residues. The CDR3 sequence is CASSKSGGGSNTEAFF. CDR3 bases: TGTGCCAGCAGCAAATCTGGGGGCGGGTCGAACACTGAAGCTTTCTTT.

The V and J genes are TRBV6-5 and TRBJ1-3; TRBD1 matches at 7 bases. Germline trimming cut 6 bases from V and 8 bases from J; bases unmatched to any gene: 10. Germline CDR1 and CDR2: MNHEY and SVGAGI. This CDR3 has 14 amino acids. In DNA form, the CDR3 reads TGTGCCAGCAGGCCGGACAGGACGGGGGACACCATATATTTT. Its protein product is CASRPDRTGDTIYF.

This sequence joins TRBV28 and TRBJ2-6; 10 nucleotides match TRBD1. With 8 bases clipped from V and 2 bases from J, the junction kept 3 bases outside the gene matches. The germline CDR1 and CDR2 sequences are MDHEN and SYDVKM. The CDR3 contains 15 residues. The CDR3 loop is CASGTGDTGANVLTF. The CDR3 coding sequence is TGTGCCAGCGGGACAGGGGATACTGGGGCCAACGTCCTGACTTTC.

This chain joins TRBV5-1 and TRBJ1-2; D is possibly TRBD1 (6 bases). The CDR3 is 14 amino acids. In germline, CDR1 is SGHRS, CDR2 YFSETQ. Trimming pared 1 base from V and 3 bases from J, leaving 10 bases between. Here the CDR3 DNA reads TGCGCCAGCAGCTTGAGGGACACAGACTATGGCTACACCTTC. This translates into CASSLRDTDYGYTF.

This chain links TRBV12-5 with TRBJ2-2, with TRBD1 matching 7 bases. The ends lost 1 base at V and 5 bases at J; junction bases unmatched: 13. This CDR3 spans 18 amino acids. Germline-derived CDR1 and CDR2 are LGHNT and FRNRAP. The CDR3, as DNA: TGTGCTAGTGGTTTGGATCGAGAGGGGGCTAAGTGGACCGGGGAGCTGTTTTTT. Protein: CASGLDREGAKWTGELFF.

This chain uses TRBV7-6 with TRBJ1-1, with a possible D match to TRBD1 (6 bases). Trimming took off 5 bases at V and 1 base at J, with 11 bases between the two ends. Germline CDR1 SGHVS, CDR2 FNYEAQ. CDR3 size: 14 residues. CDR3 in DNA: TGTGCCAGCAGCCCACGGACAGAGAACACTGAAGCTTTCTTT. It specifies CASSPRTENTEAFF.

V and J are TRBV29-1 and TRBJ2-7, with D possibly matching TRBD2 (6 bases). Germline V CDR1 and CDR2: SQVTM, ANQGSEA. V was clipped by 8 bases and J by 7 bases, with 15 bases between them. The CDR3 is 11 residues long. CDR3 sequence: CSTWGVGEQYF. CDR3 in DNA: TGCAGCACATGGGGGGTAGGTGAGCAGTACTTC.

The chain joins TRBV6-5 to TRBJ1-2; TRBD1 might be the D (6 bases). V was clipped by 2 bases and J by 4 bases, with 8 bases between them. CDR1 is MNHEY and CDR2 is SVGAGI in the germline V gene. The CDR3 runs to 13 residues. The CDR3 nucleotides read TGTGCCAGCAGTTACAGGGGGGGCTATGGCTACACCTTC. This gives the protein CASSYRGGYGYTF.

The rearrangement uses TRBV28 and TRBJ1-5, with 7 bases matching TRBD1. The germline V gene encodes CDR1 MDHEN and CDR2 SYDVKM. V was pared by 8 bases and J by 0 bases, with 16 bases of the junction left unmatched. The CDR3 contains 18 residues. The CDR3 reads CASLSYGTVLYSNQPQHF. The CDR3 DNA is TGTGCCAGCTTAAGCTACGGGACAGTCCTTTATAGCAATCAGCCCCAGCATTTT.

The CDR3 DNA follows: TGTGCCAGCAGCTTAGTGTCAAAGGGGGGCTACACCTTC. This gives the protein CASSLVSKGGYTF. The rearrangement uses TRBV11-2 and TRBJ1-2, with D possibly TRBD1 on 5 matching bases. The CDR3 extends over 13 amino acids. Between the trimmed V and J ends, which lost 1 base and 8 bases, there was a span of 11 bases. The V gene's germline CDR1 is SGHAT and CDR2 FQNNGV.

This clone was seen only once. The J gene is TRBJ1-2, the V gene TRBV29-1, with 7 nucleotides matching TRBD1. V dropped 3 bases and J dropped 2; count of bases not matched to a gene: 15. Germline V gives CDR1 SQVTM, CDR2 ANQGSEA. The CDR3 spans 17 residues. DNA for the CDR3: TGCAGCGTTGATCTGTCTACAGGGGTACTTTCAAACTATGGCTACACCTTC. It translates to CSVDLSTGVLSNYGYTF.

The rearrangement uses TRBV9 and TRBJ1-2; D is undetermined. The CDR3 is 14 amino acids. The germline gives CDR1 SGDLS, CDR2 YYNGEE. Trimming removed 1 base at V and 7 bases at J, with 14 bases between. Here the CDR3 DNA reads TGTGCCAGCAGCGTAACGGCGGAGGGATTTGGCTACACCTTC. Its protein is CASSVTAEGFGYTF.

The chain couples TRBV28 to TRBJ2-1; 8 nucleotides agree with TRBD2. Germline V gene lookup returns CDR1 MDHEN and CDR2 SYDVKM. The trim removed 6 bases at V and 2 bases at J, leaving 6 bases unmatched. There are 15 residues in the CDR3. The chain's CDR3 is CASSNQAGAYNEQFF. The CDR3 nucleotides are TGTGCCAGCAGCAACCAAGCGGGGGCCTACAATGAGCAGTTCTTC.

V gene TRBV30 combines with J gene TRBJ1-2; D is undetermined. V was pared by 8 bases and J by 6 bases, with 13 bases between. The CDR3 length is 11 residues. Germline V CDR1 and CDR2: GTSNPN, SVGIG (reference sequence). As DNA, the CDR3 is TGTGCCCTGGGTCCCGGGGATGGCTACACCTTC. Protein sequence: CALGPGDGYTF.

V usage is TRBV19 and J usage is TRBJ1-2, with TRBD1 matching 7 bases. Germline CDR1 is LNHDA and CDR2 is SQIVND (reference sequence). The ends lost 4 bases at V and 6 bases at J; junction bases unmatched: 11. This CDR3 is 15 amino acids long. Here the CDR3 DNA reads TGTGCCAGTAGTACGCCGGACAGGATAGGTGATGGCTACACCTTC. Protein: CASSTPDRIGDGYTF.

This chain joins TRBV19 and TRBJ2-1; 8 bases line up with TRBD2. V lost 1 base and J lost 7; bases outside the gene matches: 9. The CDR3 sequence is 16 residues long. The germline gives CDR1 LNHDA, CDR2 SQIVND (reference sequence). DNA for the CDR3: TGTGCCAGTAGTATAGGTGCGGGGGGACTCGGAAATGAGCAGTTCTTC. Protein: CASSIGAGGLGNEQFF.

CDR3 DNA: TGCGCCAGCAGCCAACCCCCTGGACAGCGCATCTATGGCTACACCTTC. Translating it yields CASSQPPGQRIYGYTF. J is TRBJ1-2 and V is TRBV4-1, with D tentatively TRBD1 (6 bases). The ends were cut back, 2 bases at V and 4 bases at J, with 17 bases in the middle. From germline, CDR1 is MGHRA and CDR2 YSYEKL. CDR3 size: 16 residues.

In DNA, the CDR3 is TGCAGCGGGGAAGTGGGGGGGCAGTTCTTC. It encodes CSGEVGGQFF. The rearrangement joins TRBV29-1 to TRBJ2-1; possibly TRBD2 for D (6 bases). The CDR3 has 10 amino acids. V was shortened by 7 bases and J by 12 bases, with 13 bases between the two germline ends. Germline CDR1 SQVTM, CDR2 ANQGSEA.

This clone has just a few counts. The genes are TRBV30 and TRBJ2-1; 12 bases agree with TRBD1. The CDR3 sequence is 15 residues long. Germline V gene lookup returns CDR1 GTSNPN and CDR2 SVGIG (reference sequence). Trimming removed 6 bases from V and 6 bases from J; junction bases left unmatched: 9. CDR3 DNA: TGTGCCTGTCCTATGGGGACAGGGGGCGTCAATGAGCAGTTCTTC. It specifies CACPMGTGGVNEQFF.

Here the CDR3 reads CASSPGKGVYEQYF. The CDR3 nucleotides read TGTGCCAGCAGCCCAGGGAAGGGGGTCTACGAGCAGTACTTC. This chain links TRBV5-4 with TRBJ2-7, with a weak D call TRBD1 (6 bases). The CDR3 consists of 14 residues. The V end was cut by 4 bases, the J end by 3 bases, with 14 bases between. Germline values: CDR1 SGHNT, CDR2 YYREEE (reference sequence).

The sample holds many counts of this clone. The chain is built from TRBV5-1 and TRBJ1-1, with TRBD1 matching 12 bases. The CDR3 contains 15 residues. V lost 4 bases, J lost 8 bases, and 9 bases stayed unmatched. In germline, CDR1 is SGHRS, CDR2 YFSETQ. The CDR3 protein is CASSGTGGSRLEAFF. The DNA of the CDR3 is TGCGCCAGCAGCGGGACAGGGGGCTCTCGTCTCGAAGCTTTCTTT.

For this clone: This specimen includes other DNA sequences encoding the same CDR3. This CDR3 is CASSFKETQYF. The CDR3 coding sequence is TGTGCCAGCAGTTTTAAAGAGACCCAGTACTTC. The chain recombines TRBV12-3 or TRBV12-4 with TRBJ2-5; no definite D call. The germline V and J ends were trimmed by 3 bases and 3 bases, with 2 bases remaining between them. This CDR3 has 11 amino acids.

With regard to this clone: The sample has other DNA sequences that encode this CDR3 too. The chain carries TRBV19 and TRBJ1-5; 9 bases are shared with TRBD1. From germline, CDR1 is LNHDA and CDR2 SQIVND (reference sequence). The V and J ends lost 6 bases and 1 base, in that order; junction bases with no gene match: 4. The CDR3 runs 15 residues. CDR3 sequence: CASREGQGSNQPQHF. Here the CDR3 DNA reads TGTGCCAGTAGGGAAGGACAGGGGAGCAATCAGCCCCAGCATTTT.

The chain employs TRBV19 and TRBJ1-2; 9 nucleotides align to TRBD1. CDR1 is LNHDA and CDR2 is SQIVND in the germline V gene (reference sequence). This CDR3 comprises 15 residues. V was clipped by 5 bases and J by 6 bases; unmatched bases: 10. The CDR3 DNA sequence: TGTGCCAGTAGTCTTACAGGGGGCGAAGGAAATGGCTACACCTTC. The encoded protein is CASSLTGGEGNGYTF. Variable domain in full (rest from reference TRBV19 and TRBJ1-2): DGGITQSPKYLFRKEGQNVTLSCEQNLNHDAMYWYRQDPGQGLRLIYYSQIVNDFQKGDIAEGYSVSREKKESFPLTVTSAQKNPTAFYLCASSLTGGEGNGYTFGSGTRLTVV.